These T cell receptor beta chains were read from a single sample in a study of blood T cells in healthy people across ages. Using its own MiXCR run on the 5' RACE reads, TCRdb lists one record per CDR3 protein. The table shows 600,000 or so distinct CDR3 sequences, with approximately 21% occurring only once. The material sequenced was blood. These receptor sequences come from a man in his sixties or seventies in good health. CDR3s include the opening cysteine and the closing phenylalanine or tryptophan. The D gene is left open where the match is weak. Not every row has a clone size; where given, it reads once, few, many or a size class.

size: many
J: TRBJ2-5
D: TRBD1
V: TRBV20-1
CDR3: CSAKGQGKETQYF
DNA: TGCAGTGCAAAGGGACAGGGAAAAGAGACCCAGTACTTC

size: NA
J: TRBJ2-7
D: NA
V: TRBV21-1
CDR3: CASSKAEGRSSYEQYF
DNA: TGTGCCAGCAGCAAAGCAGAGGGCAGGAGCTCCTATGAGCAGTACTTC

size: NA
J: TRBJ2-5
D: NA
V: TRBV28
CDR3: CAGSEVYRGETQYF
DNA: TGTGCCGGCAGTGAGGTGTATCGGGGAGAGACCCAGTACTTC

size: NA
J: TRBJ2-5
D: TRBD1
V: TRBV12-3/TRBV12-4
CDR3: CASGKTGGGEKTQYF
DNA: TGTGCCAGCGGGAAGACAGGGGGCGGTGAAAAGACCCAGTACTTC

size: few
J: TRBJ2-5
D: NA
V: TRBV4-2
CDR3: CASSQELVGETQYF
DNA: TGTGCCAGCAGCCAAGAATTAGTAGGGGAGACCCAGTACTTC

size: NA
J: TRBJ2-3
D: NA
V: TRBV6-1
CDR3: CASTTGPGREDTQYF
DNA: TGTGCCAGCACCACGGGACCGGGAAGGGAAGATACGCAGTATTTT

size: NA
J: TRBJ2-7
D: TRBD1
V: TRBV3-1
CDR3: CASSHVDRDYEQYF
DNA: TGTGCCAGCAGCCACGTGGACAGGGACTACGAGCAGTACTTC

size: few
J: TRBJ2-7
D: TRBD2
V: TRBV7-8
CDR3: CASSLSSGAGDPYEQYF
DNA: TGTGCCAGCAGCTTATCATCTGGGGCGGGAGACCCCTACGAGCAGTACTTC

size: few
J: TRBJ2-2
D: NA
V: TRBV2
CDR3: CASSNWRNTGELFF
DNA: TGTGCCAGCAGTAATTGGAGGAACACCGGGGAGCTGTTTTTT

size: few
J: TRBJ1-4
D: NA
V: TRBV7-9
CDR3: CASSPGAAGEGRKLFF
DNA: TGTGCCAGCAGCCCAGGGGCGGCGGGGGAGGGCCGAAAACTGTTTTTT

size: many
J: TRBJ1-4
D: NA
V: TRBV7-6
CDR3: CASSVGTANEKLFF
DNA: TGTGCCAGCAGCGTCGGGACTGCTAATGAAAAACTGTTTTTT

size: NA
J: TRBJ2-1
D: TRBD2
V: TRBV12-3/TRBV12-4
CDR3: CASSLSSASGTYNEQFF
DNA: TGTGCCAGCAGTTTAAGCTCGGCTAGCGGGACCTACAATGAGCAGTTCTTC

size: few
J: TRBJ2-3
D: NA
V: TRBV24-1
CDR3: CATSEQSGWTTDTQYF
DNA: TGTGCCACCAGTGAGCAATCGGGCTGGACTACAGATACGCAGTATTTT

size: few
J: TRBJ1-1
D: TRBD1
V: TRBV5-1
CDR3: CASSAGQGWNTEAFF
DNA: TGCGCCAGCAGCGCAGGACAGGGTTGGAACACTGAAGCTTTCTTT

size: many
J: TRBJ2-1
D: TRBD2
V: TRBV20-1
CDR3: CSARDGTSGRVDEQFF
DNA: TGCAGTGCTAGAGATGGGACTAGCGGGAGAGTGGATGAGCAGTTCTTC

size: few
J: TRBJ1-4
D: NA
V: TRBV25-1
CDR3: CASSEDRWGNEKLFF
DNA: TGTGCCAGCAGTGAGGATAGGTGGGGGAATGAGAAACTGTTTTTT

size: NA
J: TRBJ1-1
D: NA
V: TRBV15
CDR3: CATSEGQVNTEAFF
DNA: TGTGCCACTAGCGAGGGACAAGTGAACACTGAAGCTTTCTTT

size: NA
J: TRBJ2-1
D: TRBD2
V: TRBV4-1
CDR3: CASSQGSQGLAGLDEQFF
DNA: TGCGCCAGCAGCCAAGGATCCCAGGGACTAGCGGGATTGGATGAGCAGTTCTTC

size: NA
J: TRBJ1-5
D: TRBD1
V: TRBV20-1
CDR3: CSATPDRGIQPQHF
DNA: TGCAGTGCTACCCCGGACAGGGGAATTCAGCCCCAGCATTTT

size: few
J: TRBJ2-4
D: NA
V: TRBV6-1
CDR3: CASSESGQNIQYF
DNA: TGTGCCAGCAGTGAATCGGGACAAAACATTCAGTACTTC

size: many
J: TRBJ2-7
D: NA
V: TRBV7-7
CDR3: CASSNTGSEQYF
DNA: TGTGCTAGCAGTAATACAGGATCCGAGCAGTACTTC

size: few
J: TRBJ2-3
D: NA
V: TRBV7-3
CDR3: CASSQGAGITDTQYF
DNA: TGTGCCAGCAGTCAGGGCGCGGGAATCACAGATACGCAGTATTTT

size: few
J: TRBJ2-1
D: TRBD2
V: TRBV3-1
CDR3: CASSQEGTSGRWQFF
DNA: TGTGCCAGCAGCCAAGAAGGGACTAGCGGGAGATGGCAGTTCTTC

size: few
J: TRBJ2-1
D: TRBD2
V: TRBV7-8
CDR3: CASSLTSGRNEQFF
DNA: TGTGCCAGCAGCTTGACTAGCGGGAGGAATGAGCAGTTCTTC

size: NA
J: TRBJ1-5
D: NA
V: TRBV7-2
CDR3: CASSLASEQPQHF
DNA: TGTGCCAGCAGCTTAGCCTCTGAGCAGCCCCAGCATTTT

size: NA
J: TRBJ2-1
D: TRBD2
V: TRBV4-3
CDR3: CASSQALAGGEQFF
DNA: TGCGCCAGCAGCCAAGCACTAGCGGGAGGTGAGCAGTTCTTC

size: few
J: TRBJ2-7
D: NA
V: TRBV9
CDR3: CASSIRGGYEQYF
DNA: TGTGCCAGCAGCATCAGGGGAGGCTACGAGCAGTACTTC

size: many
J: TRBJ2-7
D: TRBD1
V: TRBV29-1
CDR3: CSVAGGVDEQYF
DNA: TGCAGCGTTGCAGGGGGAGTGGACGAGCAGTACTTC

size: NA
J: TRBJ2-3
D: TRBD1
V: TRBV7-7
CDR3: CASSQGVGRTDTQYF
DNA: TGTGCTAGCAGCCAGGGGGTAGGGCGGACAGATACGCAGTATTTT

size: many
J: TRBJ2-2
D: NA
V: TRBV12-3/TRBV12-4
CDR3: CASSSRVTGELFF
DNA: TGTGCCAGCAGTTCTAGAGTTACCGGGGAGCTGTTTTTT

size: NA
J: TRBJ2-2
D: NA
V: TRBV6-6
CDR3: CASSYSAQRNTGELFF
DNA: TGTGCCAGCAGTTACTCGGCCCAGAGAAACACCGGGGAGCTGTTTTTT

size: NA
J: TRBJ2-3
D: TRBD1
V: TRBV20-1
CDR3: CSASLYFRDSKSTDTQYF
DNA: TGCAGTGCTAGTCTGTATTTTCGGGACAGCAAAAGCACAGATACGCAGTATTTT

size: NA
J: TRBJ2-1
D: TRBD2
V: TRBV20-1
CDR3: CSATTSGAYNEQFF
DNA: TGCAGTGCAACTACTAGCGGAGCCTACAATGAGCAGTTCTTC

size: few
J: TRBJ2-1
D: NA
V: TRBV6-2/TRBV6-3
CDR3: CASSYSESSYNEQFF
DNA: TGTGCCAGCAGTTATTCGGAGTCGTCCTACAATGAGCAGTTCTTC

size: few
J: TRBJ2-7
D: TRBD2
V: TRBV12-3/TRBV12-4
CDR3: CASSLRASGYEQYF
DNA: TGTGCCAGCAGTTTACGGGCTAGCGGCTACGAGCAGTACTTC

size: few
J: TRBJ2-1
D: NA
V: TRBV6-2/TRBV6-3
CDR3: CASSSFWAGMDNEQFF
DNA: TGTGCCAGCAGCTCCTTTTGGGCGGGCATGGACAATGAGCAGTTCTTC

size: NA
J: TRBJ2-7
D: NA
V: TRBV5-6
CDR3: CASSLGSLLWPYEQYF
DNA: TGTGCCAGCAGCTTGGGTTCCTTATTATGGCCCTACGAGCAGTACTTC

size: NA
J: TRBJ2-6
D: TRBD1
V: TRBV7-9
CDR3: CASSRQGINSGANVLTF
DNA: TGTGCCAGCAGCCGACAGGGAATTAACTCTGGGGCCAACGTCCTGACTTTC

size: few
J: TRBJ2-1
D: TRBD2
V: TRBV6-2/TRBV6-3
CDR3: CASSYSKSGSRHEQFF
DNA: TGTGCCAGCAGTTACTCGAAAAGCGGGAGCAGGCATGAGCAGTTCTTC